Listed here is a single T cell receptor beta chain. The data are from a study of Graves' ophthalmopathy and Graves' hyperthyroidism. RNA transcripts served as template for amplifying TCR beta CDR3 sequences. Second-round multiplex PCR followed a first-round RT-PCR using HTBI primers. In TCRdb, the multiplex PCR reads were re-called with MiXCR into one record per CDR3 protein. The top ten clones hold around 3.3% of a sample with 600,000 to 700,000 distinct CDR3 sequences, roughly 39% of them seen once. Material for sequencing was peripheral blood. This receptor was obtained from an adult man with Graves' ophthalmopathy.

CDR3 in amino acids: CASSHTGTGGVWSNQPQHF. The CDR3 DNA follows: TGTGCCAGCAGTCATACCGGGACAGGGGGCGTTTGGAGCAATCAGCCCCAGCATTTT. The chain uses TRBV2 and TRBJ1-5; 12 nucleotides line up with TRBD1. This CDR3 has 19 residues. With V trimmed by 5 bases and J by 1 base, 12 bases remained unmatched. Germline loops: CDR1 SNHLY, CDR2 FYNNEI.